The clone carrying this TCR beta chain has only one observation. What it binds is unknown. The data belong to a study of a mutant IDH1 vaccine in newly diagnosed glioma. This CDR3 is built from 15 residues. Germline V CDR1 and CDR2: MNHNS, SASEGT. Germline trimming cut 6 bases from V and 0 bases from J; bases unmatched to any gene: 5. This table comes from immunoSEQ multiplex PCR, and its TCRdb copy is limited to in-frame clones, with some not included. The sample carries 50,000 to 60,000 clones, around four fifths recorded once. As for time point: week 5, during vaccination. Every vaccine dose comprised 300 ug of mutant IDH1 20-mer peptide plus topical imiquimod.

The chain uses TRBV6-1 and TRBJ1-5; 7 bases are shared with TRBD1. This sample comprised PBMCs, obtained from a glioma patient whose treatment included an IDH1 peptide vaccine. This TCR derives from a man aged 45-65 years with glioma. CDR3 protein: CASSQTGFSNQPQHF. As DNA, the CDR3 is TGTGCCAGCAGCCAGACAGGGTTTAGCAATCAGCCCCAGCATTTT.